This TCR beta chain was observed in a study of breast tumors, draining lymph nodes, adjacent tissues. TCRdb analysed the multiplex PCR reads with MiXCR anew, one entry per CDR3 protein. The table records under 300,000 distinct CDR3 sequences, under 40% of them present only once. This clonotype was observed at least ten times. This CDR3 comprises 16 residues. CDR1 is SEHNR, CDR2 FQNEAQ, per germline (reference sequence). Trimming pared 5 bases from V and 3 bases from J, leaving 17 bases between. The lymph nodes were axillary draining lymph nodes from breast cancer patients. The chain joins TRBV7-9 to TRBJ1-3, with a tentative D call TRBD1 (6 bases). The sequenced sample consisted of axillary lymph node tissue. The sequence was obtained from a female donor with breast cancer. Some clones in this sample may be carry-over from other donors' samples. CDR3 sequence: CASSPGVGGLGNTIYF. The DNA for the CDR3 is TGTGCCAGCAGCCCTGGGGTGGGGGGGCTTGGAAACACCATATATTTT.